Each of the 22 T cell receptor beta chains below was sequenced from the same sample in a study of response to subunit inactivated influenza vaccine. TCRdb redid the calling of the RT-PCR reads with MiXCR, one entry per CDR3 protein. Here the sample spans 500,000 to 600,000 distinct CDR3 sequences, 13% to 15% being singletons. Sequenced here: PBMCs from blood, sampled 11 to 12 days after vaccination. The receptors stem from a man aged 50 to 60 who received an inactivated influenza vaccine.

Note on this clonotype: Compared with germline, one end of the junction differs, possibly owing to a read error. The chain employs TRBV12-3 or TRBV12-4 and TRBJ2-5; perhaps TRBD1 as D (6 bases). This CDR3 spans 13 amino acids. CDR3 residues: CASSLVSRQALTF. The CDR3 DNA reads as TGTGCCAGCAGTTTAGTATCGAGACAGGCCCTTACCTTC.

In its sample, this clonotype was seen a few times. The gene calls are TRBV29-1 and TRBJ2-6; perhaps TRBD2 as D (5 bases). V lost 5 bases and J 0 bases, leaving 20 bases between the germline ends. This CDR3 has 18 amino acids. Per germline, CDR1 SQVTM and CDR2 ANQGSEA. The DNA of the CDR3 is TGCAGCGTTACAAACCGGGATCAAATATACTCTGGGGCCAACGTCCTGACTTTC. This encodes CSVTNRDQIYSGANVLTF.

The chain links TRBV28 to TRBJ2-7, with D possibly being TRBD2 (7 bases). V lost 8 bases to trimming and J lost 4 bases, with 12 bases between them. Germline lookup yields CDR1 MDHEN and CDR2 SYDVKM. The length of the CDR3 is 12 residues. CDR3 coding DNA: TGTGCCAGCGGGGGGGGCCAATACGAGCAGTACTTC. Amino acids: CASGGGQYEQYF.

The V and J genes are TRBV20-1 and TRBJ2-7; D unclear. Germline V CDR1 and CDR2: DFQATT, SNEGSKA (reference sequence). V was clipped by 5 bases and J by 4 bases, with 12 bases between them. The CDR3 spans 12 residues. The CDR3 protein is CSASAKYYEQYF. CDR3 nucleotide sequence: TGCAGTGCTTCCGCCAAGTATTACGAGCAGTACTTC.

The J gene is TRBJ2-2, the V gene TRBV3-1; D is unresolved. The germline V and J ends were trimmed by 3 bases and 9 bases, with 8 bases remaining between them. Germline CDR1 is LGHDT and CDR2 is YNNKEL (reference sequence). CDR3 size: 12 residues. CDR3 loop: CASSQLGRELFF. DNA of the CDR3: TGTGCCAGCAGCCAGCTGGGAAGGGAGCTGTTTTTT.

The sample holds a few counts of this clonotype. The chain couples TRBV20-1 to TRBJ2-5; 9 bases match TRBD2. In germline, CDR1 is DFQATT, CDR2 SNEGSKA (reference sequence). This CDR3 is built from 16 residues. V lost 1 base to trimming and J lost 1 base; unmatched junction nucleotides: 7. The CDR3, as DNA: TGCAGTGCTAGAGGTCTAGCGGGGAGAACCCAAGAGACCCAGTACTTC. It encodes CSARGLAGRTQETQYF.

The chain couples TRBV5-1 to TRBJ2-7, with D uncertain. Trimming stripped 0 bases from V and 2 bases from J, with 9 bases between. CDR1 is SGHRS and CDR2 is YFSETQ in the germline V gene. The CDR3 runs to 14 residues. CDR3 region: CASSLEGLAYEQYF. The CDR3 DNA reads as TGCGCCAGCAGCTTGGAAGGCCTCGCCTACGAGCAGTACTTC.

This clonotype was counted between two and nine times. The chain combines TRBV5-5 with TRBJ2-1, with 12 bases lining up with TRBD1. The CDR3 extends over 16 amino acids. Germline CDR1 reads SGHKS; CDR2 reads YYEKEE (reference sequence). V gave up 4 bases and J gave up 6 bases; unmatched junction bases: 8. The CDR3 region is CASSNPGQGARNEQFF. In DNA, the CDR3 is TGTGCCAGCAGCAACCCGGGACAGGGGGCGCGCAATGAGCAGTTCTTC.

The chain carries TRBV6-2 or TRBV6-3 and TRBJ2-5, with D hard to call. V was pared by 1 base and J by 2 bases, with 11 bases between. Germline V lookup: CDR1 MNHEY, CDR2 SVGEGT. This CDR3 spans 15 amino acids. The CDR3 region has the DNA TGTGCCAGCAGTTACTGGCTCGTGGGACAAGAGACCCAGTACTTC. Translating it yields CASSYWLVGQETQYF.

The CDR3 DNA follows: TGTGCCAGCAGCCCTGTGTGGGGACAGGATTCCCAAGAGACCCAGTACTTC. This encodes CASSPVWGQDSQETQYF. V gene TRBV28 combines with J gene TRBJ2-5; TRBD1 aligns across 8 bases. Germline V gives CDR1 MDHEN, CDR2 SYDVKM. The CDR3 spans 17 residues. V shed 6 bases, J shed 1 base, and the junction held 13 bases outside the gene matches.

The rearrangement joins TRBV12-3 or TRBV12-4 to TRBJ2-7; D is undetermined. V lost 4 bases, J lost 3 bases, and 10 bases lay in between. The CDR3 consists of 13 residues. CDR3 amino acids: CASSSGENYEQYF. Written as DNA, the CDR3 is TGTGCCAGCAGTTCTGGGGAAAACTACGAGCAGTACTTC.

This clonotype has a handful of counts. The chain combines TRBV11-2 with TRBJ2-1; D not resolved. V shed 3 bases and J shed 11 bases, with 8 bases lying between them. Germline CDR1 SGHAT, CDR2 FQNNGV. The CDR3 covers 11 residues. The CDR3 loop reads CASSLVGKQFF. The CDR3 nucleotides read TGTGCCAGCAGCTTGGTGGGGAAGCAGTTCTTC.

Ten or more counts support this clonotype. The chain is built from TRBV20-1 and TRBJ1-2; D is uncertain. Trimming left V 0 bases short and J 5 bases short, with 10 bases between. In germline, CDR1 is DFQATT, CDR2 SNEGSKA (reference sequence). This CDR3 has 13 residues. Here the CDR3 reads CSAREGGRYGYTF. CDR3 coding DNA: TGCAGTGCTAGAGAGGGCGGAAGGTATGGCTACACCTTC.

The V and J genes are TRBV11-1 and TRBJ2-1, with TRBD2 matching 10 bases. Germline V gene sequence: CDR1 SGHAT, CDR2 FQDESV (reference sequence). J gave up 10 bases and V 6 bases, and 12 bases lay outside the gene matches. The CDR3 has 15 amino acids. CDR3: CASSRSSGRFEEQFF. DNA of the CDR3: TGTGCCAGCAGTAGAAGTAGCGGGAGGTTCGAGGAGCAGTTCTTC.

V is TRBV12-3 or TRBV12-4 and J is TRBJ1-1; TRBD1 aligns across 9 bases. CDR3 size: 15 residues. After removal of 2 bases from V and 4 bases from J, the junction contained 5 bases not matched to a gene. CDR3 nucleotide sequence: TGTGCCAGCAGTTTAACAGGGGGCGCGAGCACTGAAGCTTTCTTT. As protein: CASSLTGGASTEAFF.

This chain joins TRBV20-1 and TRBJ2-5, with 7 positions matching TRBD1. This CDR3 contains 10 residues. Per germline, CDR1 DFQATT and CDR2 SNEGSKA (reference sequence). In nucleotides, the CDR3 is TGCGTGGCAGGGGGAGAGACCCAGTACTTC. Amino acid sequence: CVAGGETQYF.

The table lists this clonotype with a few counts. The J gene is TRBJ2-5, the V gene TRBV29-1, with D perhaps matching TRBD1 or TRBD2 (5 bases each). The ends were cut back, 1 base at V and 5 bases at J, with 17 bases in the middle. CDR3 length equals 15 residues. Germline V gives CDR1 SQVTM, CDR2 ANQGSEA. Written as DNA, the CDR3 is TGCAGCGTTGAAGCCGGGACCCTCGGCGGTGAGACCCAGTACTTC. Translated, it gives CSVEAGTLGGETQYF.

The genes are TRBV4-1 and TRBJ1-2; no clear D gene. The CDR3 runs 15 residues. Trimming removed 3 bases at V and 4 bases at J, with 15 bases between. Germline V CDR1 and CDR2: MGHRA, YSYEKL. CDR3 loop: CASSHRPLNGYGYTF. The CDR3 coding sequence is TGCGCCAGCAGCCACCGACCCCTGAACGGCTATGGCTACACCTTC.

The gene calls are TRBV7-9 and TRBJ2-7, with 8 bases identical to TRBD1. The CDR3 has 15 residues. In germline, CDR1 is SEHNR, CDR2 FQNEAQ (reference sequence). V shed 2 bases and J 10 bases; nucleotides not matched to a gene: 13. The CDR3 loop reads CASSLPSGTGTGQYF. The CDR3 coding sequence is TGTGCCAGCAGCTTACCTTCCGGGACAGGAACGGGTCAGTACTTC. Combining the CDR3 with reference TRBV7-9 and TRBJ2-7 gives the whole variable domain DTGVSQNPRHKITKRGQNVTFRCDPISEHNRLYWYRQTLGQGPEFLTYFQNEAQLEKSRLLSDRFSAERPKGSFSTLEIQRTEQGDSAMYLCASSLPSGTGTGQYFGPGTRLTVT.

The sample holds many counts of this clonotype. The CDR3 DNA is TGTGCCAGCAGCTTACCCCGGGGTTGGGGGGGCAATCAGCCCCAGCATTTT. Encoded protein: CASSLPRGWGGNQPQHF. The genes are TRBV7-8 and TRBJ1-5; a weak D match, TRBD1 (5 bases). V lost 2 bases and J lost 2, with 16 bases in between. The CDR3 covers 17 residues. From germline, CDR1 is SGHVS and CDR2 FQNEAQ. The full variable domain, in which reference TRBV7-8 and TRBJ1-5 provide the parts outside the CDR3, is GAGVSQSPRYKVAKRGQDVALRCDPISGHVSLFWYQQALGQGPEFLTYFQNEAQLDKSGLPSDRFFAERPEGSVSTLKIQRTQQEDSAVYLCASSLPRGWGGNQPQHFGDGTRLSIL.

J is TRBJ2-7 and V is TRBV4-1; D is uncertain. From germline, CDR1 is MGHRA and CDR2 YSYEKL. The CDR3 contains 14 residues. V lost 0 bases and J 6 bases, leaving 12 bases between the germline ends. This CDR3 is CASSQDRVVGEQYF. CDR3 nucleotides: TGCGCCAGCAGCCAAGATAGGGTAGTCGGCGAGCAGTACTTC.

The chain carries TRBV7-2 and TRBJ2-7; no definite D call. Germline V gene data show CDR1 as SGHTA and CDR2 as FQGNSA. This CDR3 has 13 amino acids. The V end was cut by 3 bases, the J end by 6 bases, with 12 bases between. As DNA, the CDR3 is TGTGCCAGCAGCTTGGGTAGGGTAGCCGAGCAGTACTTC. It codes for CASSLGRVAEQYF.